This T cell receptor beta chain originates from a study of T cell repertoires in cytomegalovirus infection. At the level of the study: An indication of both CMV infection and matching HLA type came from public TCR beta signatures. Study results and limitations: CMV-specific TCR beta clonotypes restricted by HLA-C dominated the ex vivo response. Frequencies of public TCR beta families were cumulated, and this identified carriers of CMV plus the relevant HLA.

TCRdb analysed the reads with MiXCR anew, one entry per CDR3 protein. The table records under 850,000 distinct CDR3 sequences, 35% to 45% of them present only once. CDR3 size: 15 residues. Trimming took 3 bases from V and 4 from J, leaving 14 bases between them. Germline V CDR1 and CDR2: MNHEY, SMNVEV (reference sequence). On this clonotype: Its target is not known.

Material for sequencing was PBMCs. The V call is TRBV27, the J call TRBJ2-3, with D uncertain. The receptor was derived from a human donor in good health (CMV status not recorded). Some clones in this sample may be carry-over from other donors' samples. The CDR3 is CASSLATLSADTQYF. CDR3 nucleotide sequence: TGTGCCAGCAGTTTGGCGACCCTAAGCGCAGATACGCAGTATTTT.